This T cell receptor (beta chain) was observed in a study of identical twins. Study-wide results and caveats: Fewer insertions characterized abundant cord blood beta clonotypes, whereas memory repertoires showed none. Recombination models fit unrelated individuals' TCR alpha sharing but underestimated twins'.

From the 5' RACE reads, TCRdb called clonotypes with MiXCR, one entry per CDR3 protein. The data contain some 300,000 distinct CDR3 sequences, over 9% of them singletons. The germline V and J ends were trimmed by 2 bases and 6 bases, with 19 bases remaining between them. The CDR3 extends over 16 amino acids. Comment on this clonotype: Its antigen is unknown.

The same data also went into a second study, on yellow fever vaccine responses in identical twins.

The sample taken for sequencing was CD8+ T cells sorted from blood. The chain has TRBV12-3 or TRBV12-4 and TRBJ1-1, with D perhaps TRBD1 (6 bases). This TCR derives from a woman aged 18-29 years in good health. The CDR3 bases are TGTGCCAGCAGTTTATTCGGAACAGGGAAGGAGGCTGAAGCTTTCTTT. This gives the protein CASSLFGTGKEAEAFF.